The rows below give T cell receptor beta chains drawn from one sample of a study of blood T cell repertoires in COVID-19. Generated by immunoSEQ multiplex PCR, the TCRdb table keeps only in-frame clones and is missing some. The table lists over 150,000 clones, roughly 78% of them singletons, with roughly 1.7% in the top ten. Specimen: peripheral blood. These receptor sequences come from a man older than 75 with acute or convalescent COVID-19. Each CDR3 is given without its conserved first and last residue. A D gene is named only where the DNA matches it firmly.

>-|TRBJ1-3|TRBV4-2
ASEGGNTIY
>TRBD1|TRBJ1-2|TRBV11-2
ASSSQGNEGYT
>TRBD1|TRBJ2-7|TRBV4-1
ASSQLPVTGGTSYEQY
>-|TRBJ1-2|TRBV3-1/TRBV3-2
ASSRGSLRYGYT
>-|TRBJ1-4|TRBV6-6
ASKDSNEKLF
>-|TRBJ2-5|TRBV5-1
ASSLEEGLGTQY
>-|TRBJ1-1|TRBV7-6
ASSLAGGLTNTEAF
>-|TRBJ1-1|TRBV9
ASSVVYAGEAF
>TRBD1|TRBJ1-6|TRBV6-5
ASRAGQGGNSPLH
>-|TRBJ2-7|TRBV12-3/TRBV12-4
AVRDGSYEQY
>-|TRBJ1-5|TRBV5-5
ASSLAQANQPQH
>-|TRBJ1-1|TRBV5-5
ASSPGPSRGNTEAF
>TRBD1|TRBJ1-2|TRBV2
ASSGQKQGAGYGYT
>TRBD1|TRBJ1-2|TRBV30
AWAGTGDNYGYT
>TRBD1|TRBJ1-4|TRBV25-1
ASSEMGQGGEKLF
>-|TRBJ1-6|TRBV7-2
ASSPQSGVGNSPLH
>TRBD1|TRBJ1-4|TRBV30
AWDRGEKLF
>TRBD1|TRBJ1-5|TRBV28
ASSLAGRGRNQPQH
>-|TRBJ1-3|TRBV9
ASSLEVAGNTIY
>-|TRBJ2-1|TRBV4-1
ASSQDRGLSLRSYNEQF
>TRBD2|TRBJ2-7|TRBV7-2
ASSLTGLVYEQY
>-|TRBJ1-1|TRBV28
ASSLFGGVGTEAF
>TRBD1|TRBJ1-2|TRBV5-1
ASRTGGTWGGYT
>-|TRBJ1-4|TRBV28
ASGGLF
>TRBD1|TRBJ1-2|TRBV5-1
ASSTGQGRGYGYT
>-|TRBJ2-7|TRBV7-9
ASSLNTGLEQY
>TRBD2|TRBJ2-5|TRBV19
ASKPPVAGGQETQY
>TRBD2|TRBJ2-2|TRBV5-1
ASSLSQSGGITGELF
>-|TRBJ2-1|TRBV2
ASSEARPGEQF
>TRBD1|TRBJ1-3|TRBV18
ASSPPTGGYGNTIY
>TRBD1|TRBJ2-6|TRBV5-8
ASSLWAGGNGGANVLT
>TRBD1|TRBJ1-5|TRBV7-3
ASSRDRGQPQH
>-|TRBJ2-5|TRBV15
ATSRDWGRLEETQY
>-|TRBJ1-1|TRBV11-1
ASSLGWTALTEAF
>-|TRBJ1-1|TRBV18
ASSPLTTANTEAF